A single sample is the source of the 13 T cell receptor beta chains below, sequenced in a study of blood T cell repertoires in COVID-19. The assay was immunoSEQ multiplex PCR, and TCRdb's table has in-frame clones only and misses some. The table shows some 200,000 clones, with more than 65% occurring only once. The specimen sequenced was peripheral blood. These receptors came from a man aged 45 to 65 with active or convalescent COVID-19.

The rearrangement joins TRBV7-6 to TRBJ1-1; D is uncertain. V was trimmed by 7 bases and J by 0 bases, leaving 12 bases between them. The CDR3 is 14 amino acids. CDR1 SGHVS and CDR2 FNYEAQ come from the germline V gene. The CDR3 coding sequence is TGTGCCAGCACCCTTGGAGGGATGAACACTGAAGCTTTCTTT. Translating it yields CASTLGGMNTEAFF.

The chain joins TRBV9 to TRBJ2-5, with D maybe TRBD1 (5 bases). The CDR3 consists of 15 residues. Between the trimmed V and J ends, which lost 4 bases and 5 bases, there was a span of 18 bases. Germline V gives CDR1 SGDLS, CDR2 YYNGEE. CDR3 in DNA: TGTGCCAGCAGCCGAACGTCCCAGGGTCGGGAGACCCAGTACTTC. Protein product: CASSRTSQGRETQYF.

V usage is TRBV5-1 and J usage is TRBJ2-3; possible D gene TRBD1, 7 bases. Trimming shortened V by 0 bases and J by 2 bases, and 16 bases separated the two germline ends. Germline lookup yields CDR1 SGHRS and CDR2 YFSETQ. The CDR3 runs 17 residues. The CDR3 sequence: CASSLGIDRDFTDTQYF. The CDR3 coding sequence is TGCGCCAGCAGCTTGGGTATTGACAGGGACTTCACAGATACGCAGTATTTT.

The chain carries TRBV4-3 and TRBJ1-5, with a possible D match to TRBD1 (5 bases). Germline CDR1 is LGHNA and CDR2 is YSLEER. The CDR3 is made up of 17 amino acids. V was trimmed by 1 base and J by 2 bases, leaving 15 bases between them. This CDR3 reads CASSQVLQGLGNQPQHF. The DNA of the CDR3 is TGCGCCAGCAGCCAAGTTCTCCAGGGATTGGGCAATCAGCCCCAGCATTTT.

The chain employs TRBV5-1 and TRBJ2-5; 8 bases fit TRBD1. This CDR3 contains 14 residues. Germline lookup yields CDR1 SGHRS and CDR2 YFSETQ. The trim removed 3 bases at V and 2 bases at J, leaving 3 bases unmatched. CDR3 bases: TGCGCCAGCAGCTACGGACAGGGACAAGAGACCCAGTACTTC. Residues: CASSYGQGQETQYF.

This clone appeared a single time. The rearrangement uses TRBV24-1 and TRBJ1-1; 8 bases are a match to TRBD1. The CDR3 loop spans 15 amino acids. The V segment lost 5 bases and the J segment 1 base; nucleotides outside the gene matches: 5. Germline V gene sequence: CDR1 KGHDR, CDR2 SFDVKD. CDR3 nucleotides: TGTGCCACCAGTGCCGCCGGACAGGGGAACACTGAAGCTTTCTTT. This encodes CATSAAGQGNTEAFF.

J is TRBJ2-2 and V is TRBV9; possibly TRBD1 for D (6 bases). CDR1 SGDLS and CDR2 YYNGEE come from the germline V gene. The CDR3 length is 15 residues. Trimming left V 0 bases short and J 4 bases short, with 10 bases between. As DNA, the CDR3 is TGTGCCAGCAGCGTAGACAGGGCGGGCACCGGGGAGCTGTTTTTT. Protein product: CASSVDRAGTGELFF.

V usage is TRBV6-5 and J usage is TRBJ2-7; tentative D call: TRBD1 (6 bases). CDR1 is MNHEY and CDR2 is SVGAGI in the germline V gene. V gave up 6 bases and J gave up 4 bases, with 19 bases separating them. CDR3 length: 15 amino acids. In DNA, the CDR3 is TGTGCCAGCAGATTAGCATGGACAGAGACTTACGAGCAGTACTTC. Translating it yields CASRLAWTETYEQYF.

This CDR3 reads CASSRGEPNTGELFF. The CDR3, as DNA: TGCGCCAGCAGCCGGGGAGAACCGAACACCGGGGAGCTGTTTTTT. The chain recombines TRBV4-1 with TRBJ2-2; D might be TRBD2 (5 bases). The V gene lost 4 bases and the J gene lost 0 bases, with 9 bases spanning the gap. This CDR3 is 15 amino acids long. Germline V lookup: CDR1 MGHRA, CDR2 YSYEKL.

This chain connects TRBV24-1 to TRBJ2-3, with D maybe TRBD1 (5 bases). CDR3 length equals 16 residues. The germline V gene has CDR1 KGHDR and CDR2 SFDVKD. The germline V and J ends were trimmed by 3 bases and 4 bases, with 16 bases remaining between them. The CDR3 bases are TGTGCCACCAGTGATAGGGGCCTGAGTTTCGCAGATACGCAGTATTTT. It specifies CATSDRGLSFADTQYF.

The chain combines TRBV5-4 with TRBJ2-5; 8 bases are a match to TRBD2. Germline trimming cut 2 bases from V and 5 bases from J; bases unmatched to any gene: 8. Germline CDR1 reads SGHNT; CDR2 reads YYREEE (reference sequence). The CDR3 has 15 residues. The CDR3 protein is CASSFGSGRLETQYF. The CDR3 DNA is TGTGCCAGCAGCTTTGGCAGCGGGAGATTGGAGACCCAGTACTTC. Full variable domain (outside the CDR3, taken from reference TRBV5-4 and TRBJ2-5): ETGVTQSPTHLIKTRGQQVTLRCSSQSGHNTVSWYQQALGQGPQFIFQYYREEENGRGNFPPRFSGLQFPNYSSELNVNALELDDSALYLCASSFGSGRLETQYFGPGTRLLVL.

The chain recombines TRBV18 with TRBJ1-2; possibly TRBD1 for D (5 bases). The CDR3 extends over 14 amino acids. The V and J ends lost 6 bases and 2 bases respectively, with 13 bases between them. Germline V lookup: CDR1 KGHSH, CDR2 LQKENI. The CDR3 bases are TGTGCCAGCTCGGCGGGGCTAAAAAACTATGGCTACACCTTC. It translates to CASSAGLKNYGYTF. Based on the CDR3 plus reference TRBV18 and TRBJ1-2, the full variable domain is NAGVMQNPRHLVRRRGQEARLRCSPMKGHSHVYWYRQLPEEGLKFMVYLQKENIIDESGMPKERFSAEFPKEGPSILRIQQVVRGDSAAYFCASSAGLKNYGYTFGSGTRLTVV.

CDR3 in DNA: TGTGCCAGCATGGGACAGGGGGCTATAGGCATCTTAGCTGGAAACACCATATATTTT. It codes for CASMGQGAIGILAGNTIYF. The V gene is TRBV27, the J gene TRBJ1-3; 12 bases align to TRBD1. The CDR3 spans 19 residues. The V gene's germline CDR1 is MNHEY and CDR2 SMNVEV (reference sequence). Trimming at V came to 7 bases and at J to 2 bases, leaving 15 bases not matched to a gene.